This record looks at one T cell receptor beta chain sequence and its context. What it recognizes is unknown. These data come from a study of cytomegalovirus exposure and HLA in healthy donors. V was clipped by 0 bases and J by 6 bases, with 14 bases between them. The CDR3 sequence is 15 residues long. Germline CDR1 and CDR2: SGHRS and YFSETQ. Primers: 60 Vbeta forward and 13 Jbeta reverse. Sequenced by immunoSEQ multiplex PCR; TCRdb stores in-frame clones only, minus some. Of fewer than 95,000 clones listed, approximately 63% are singletons. General study findings and limits: The study assumed roughly uniform donor sequencing depth for presence/absence analyses.

The genes are TRBV5-1 and TRBJ2-3; possibly TRBD2 for D (5 bases). The clonotype originates from a woman in her twenties or thirties in good health and CMV-seronegative. The sequenced material came from PBMCs. This chain's CDR3 is CASSLVFLAGDTQYF. Written as DNA, the CDR3 is TGCGCCAGCAGCTTGGTATTTCTAGCCGGCGATACGCAGTATTTT.